This TCR beta chain was found in a study of patients and donors after allogeneic stem cell transplantation. The CDR3 extends over 15 amino acids. From germline, CDR1 is SEHNR and CDR2 FQNEAQ (reference sequence). V lost 2 bases and J 0 bases, leaving 9 bases between the germline ends. In TCRdb, the RT-PCR reads were re-called with MiXCR into one record per CDR3 protein. The table lists about 960,000 distinct CDR3 sequences, 15% to 20% of them singletons, with around 5.5% in the top ten. The receptor was isolated from a human donor who was either an allogeneic HSCT recipient or a stem cell or donor lymphocyte infusion donor (not recorded which). It is not recorded whose cells these are; they may come from a transplant donor. Sequences were obtained from blood, either unsorted or a sorted T cell fraction (not recorded which). The chain couples TRBV7-9 to TRBJ2-3; no clear D gene. Here the CDR3 reads CASSLMVASTDTQYF. In nucleotides, the CDR3 is TGTGCCAGCAGCTTAATGGTGGCCAGCACAGATACGCAGTATTTT.